The next 10 T cell receptor beta chains were all read from a single sample in a study of blood T cell repertoires in COVID-19. Clones were read by immunoSEQ multiplex PCR, and TCRdb kept only the in-frame ones, dropping some. This table has about 260,000 clones, approximately 80% appearing once. Sequenced: peripheral blood. The receptors derive from a woman of 80 years or more with acute or convalescent COVID-19.

The chain employs TRBV3-1 (or the pseudogene TRBV3-2) and TRBJ1-2; D is ambiguous. CDR1 and CDR2 from the germline V gene are LGHDT and YNNKEL (reference sequence). The CDR3 contains 12 residues. With 0 bases removed from V and 5 bases from J, the gap between germline ends came to 4 bases. CDR3 protein: CASSQDVYGYTF. CDR3 in DNA: TGTGCCAGCAGCCAAGATGTATATGGCTACACCTTC.

The chain couples TRBV5-6 to TRBJ1-5; TRBD1 matches 7 bases. There are 13 residues in the CDR3. CDR1 and CDR2 (germline): SGHDT, YYEEEE. With 4 bases clipped from V and 4 bases from J, the junction kept 2 bases outside the gene matches. The CDR3 bases are TGTGCCAGCAGCCGGGACAGAAATCAGCCCCAGCATTTT. Translation: CASSRDRNQPQHF.

The V gene is TRBV18, the J gene TRBJ2-5, with 9 bases fitting TRBD1. This CDR3 has 15 amino acids. With V trimmed by 5 bases and J by 5 bases, 9 bases remained unmatched. Germline lookup yields CDR1 KGHSH and CDR2 LQKENI. The CDR3 nucleotides are TGTGCCAGCTCAACAAGACAGGGGGGAGAGGAGACCCAGTACTTC. Protein sequence: CASSTRQGGEETQYF.

The V and J genes are TRBV7-9 and TRBJ1-2; possible D gene TRBD1, 5 bases. V dropped 8 bases and J dropped 4 bases, with 17 bases sitting between them. Germline V gene data show CDR1 as SEHNR and CDR2 as FQNEAQ (reference sequence). This CDR3 has 14 amino acids. CDR3 DNA: TGTGCCAGCGGTGGGCAGGGAATCTCCTATGGCTACACCTTC. Protein sequence: CASGGQGISYGYTF.

There are a few counts of this clone. CDR3 DNA sequence: TGTGCCTGGAGCGGAGACAGGGTTGGCGAGCAGTACTTC. Encoded protein: CAWSGDRVGEQYF. The genes are TRBV30 and TRBJ2-7; 7 bases match TRBD1. Trimming cost V 3 bases and J 6 bases; bases outside gene matches: 8. The length of the CDR3 is 13 residues. Germline assignment: CDR1 GTSNPN and CDR2 SVGIG (reference sequence).

This chain connects TRBV5-1 to TRBJ1-2; 7 nucleotides align to TRBD1. There are 13 residues in the CDR3. J was trimmed by 4 bases and V by 5 bases; bases with no gene match: 5. The germline V gene has CDR1 SGHRS and CDR2 YFSETQ. CDR3 sequence reads: CASRPGQIYGYTF. The CDR3 DNA is TGCGCCAGCAGACCGGGACAGATCTATGGCTACACCTTC.

The chain recombines TRBV20-1 with TRBJ2-5, with 7 bases aligning to TRBD1. Trimming removed 5 bases from V and 3 bases from J; junction bases left unmatched: 0. The germline V gene encodes CDR1 DFQATT and CDR2 SNEGSKA (reference sequence). CDR3 size: 11 residues. The CDR3 nucleotides read TGCAGTGCTGGACAGGAAGAGACCCAGTACTTC. It translates to CSAGQEETQYF.

The V gene is TRBV23-1, the J gene TRBJ1-5; D unresolved. TRBV23-1 is filed as an ORF, its function uncertain. Trimming cost V 2 bases and J 5 bases, with 22 bases left between them. CDR3 length equals 18 residues. CDR3 nucleotide sequence: TGCGCCAGCAGTCAACTACTCATGAGGCACCCCGAGGATCAGCCCCAGCATTTT. It yields the protein CASSQLLMRHPEDQPQHF.

The count of this clone is one. The CDR3 DNA sequence: TGTGCCTCAAGACGGGAGGGCCCCTACGAGCAGTACTTC. Amino acids: CASRREGPYEQYF. The chain recombines TRBV19 with TRBJ2-7, with 8 bases lining up with TRBD2. The trim removed 11 bases at V and 2 bases at J, leaving 8 bases unmatched. CDR1 LNHDA and CDR2 SQIVND come from the germline V gene (reference sequence). The CDR3 loop spans 13 amino acids.

CDR3 in DNA: TGTGCTAGTGGTGAAACAGGGTCTCGTGGCTACACCTTC. Its translation: CASGETGSRGYTF. The V and J genes are TRBV12-5 and TRBJ1-2; D is perhaps TRBD1 (6 bases). Germline values: CDR1 LGHNT, CDR2 FRNRAP. There are 13 residues in the CDR3. The V end was cut by 5 bases, the J end by 7 bases, with 14 bases between.